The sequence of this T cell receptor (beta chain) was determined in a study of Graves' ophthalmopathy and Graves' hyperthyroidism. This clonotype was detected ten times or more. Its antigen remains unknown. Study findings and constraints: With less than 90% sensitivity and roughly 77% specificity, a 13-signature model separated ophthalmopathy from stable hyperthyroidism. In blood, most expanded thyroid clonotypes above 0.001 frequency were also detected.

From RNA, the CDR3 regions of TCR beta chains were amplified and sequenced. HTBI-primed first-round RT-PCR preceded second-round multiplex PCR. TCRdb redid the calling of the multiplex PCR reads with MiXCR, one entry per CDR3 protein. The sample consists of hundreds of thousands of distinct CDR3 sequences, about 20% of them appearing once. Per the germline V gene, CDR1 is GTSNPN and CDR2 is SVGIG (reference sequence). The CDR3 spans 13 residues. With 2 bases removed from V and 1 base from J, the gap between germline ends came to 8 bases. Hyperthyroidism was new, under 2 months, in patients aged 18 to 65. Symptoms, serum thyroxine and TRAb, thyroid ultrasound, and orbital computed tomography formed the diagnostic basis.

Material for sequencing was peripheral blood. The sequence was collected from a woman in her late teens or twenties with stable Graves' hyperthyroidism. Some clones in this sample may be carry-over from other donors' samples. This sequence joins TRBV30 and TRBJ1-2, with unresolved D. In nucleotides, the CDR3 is TGTGCCTGGAGTCTACCCATTAACTATGGCTACACCTTC. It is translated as CAWSLPINYGYTF.